The T cell receptor beta chain under discussion was sequenced for a study of beta chain features in type 1 diabetes. Study findings and constraints: Shorter TCRB CDR3s, moderately but significantly so, marked every one of the four CD4+ subsets in Type 1 diabetes patients.

This clone was observed a handful of times. Its target is unknown. Reverse transcribing all isolated RNA meant expressed TCRB transcripts were sequenced. Generated by immunoSEQ multiplex PCR, the TCRdb table keeps only in-frame clones and is missing some. Of fewer than 350,000 clones in the sample, 15% were seen once. J was trimmed by 1 base and V by 0 bases; bases with no gene match: 6. The germline CDR1 and CDR2 sequences are SGHNT and YYREEE (reference sequence). The CDR3 totals 16 residues. The sequence was obtained from a man aged 18 to 29 with type 1 diabetes. The sequenced sample was naive CD4+ T cells from blood. The rearrangement joins TRBV5-4 to TRBJ2-5; 7 positions agree with TRBD1. The CDR3 sequence is CASSLAGQRIQETQYF. Here the CDR3 DNA reads TGTGCCAGCAGCTTGGCGGGACAGAGAATCCAAGAGACCCAGTACTTC.